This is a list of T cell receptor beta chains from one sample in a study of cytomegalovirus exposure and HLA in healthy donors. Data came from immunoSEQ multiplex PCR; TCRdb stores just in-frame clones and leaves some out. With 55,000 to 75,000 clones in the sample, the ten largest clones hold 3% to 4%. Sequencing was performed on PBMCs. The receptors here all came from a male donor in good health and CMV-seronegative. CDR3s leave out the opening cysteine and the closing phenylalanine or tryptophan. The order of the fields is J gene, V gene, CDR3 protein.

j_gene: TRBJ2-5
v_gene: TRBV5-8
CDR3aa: ASSLAADQETQY

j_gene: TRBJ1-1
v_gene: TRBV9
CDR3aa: ASSVSGVTEAF

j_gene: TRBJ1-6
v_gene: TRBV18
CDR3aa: ASSNQGHGNSPLH

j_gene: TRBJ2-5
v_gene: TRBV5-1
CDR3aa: ASSSRTSGKETQY

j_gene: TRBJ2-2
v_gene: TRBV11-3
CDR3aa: ASSPAWGGADTGELF

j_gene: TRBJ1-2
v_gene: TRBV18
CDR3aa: ASSPGTGRDGYT

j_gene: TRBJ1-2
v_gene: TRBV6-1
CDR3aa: ASRAAGGPYGYT

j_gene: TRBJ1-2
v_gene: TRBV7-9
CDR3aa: ASSLEGVGYT

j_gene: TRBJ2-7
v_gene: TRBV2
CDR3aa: ASSEYDEQY

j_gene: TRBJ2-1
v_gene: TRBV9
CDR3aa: ASSALGGQTEQF

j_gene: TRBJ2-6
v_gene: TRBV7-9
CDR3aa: ASMLGEANVLT

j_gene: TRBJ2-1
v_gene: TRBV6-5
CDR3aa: ASRGLAGYNEQF

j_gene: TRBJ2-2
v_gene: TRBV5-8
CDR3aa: ASSGGQTGELF